This T cell receptor (beta chain) was obtained from a study of T cell repertoires in ileal Crohn's disease. Study at large: Postoperative therapy was given to about half: 10 to 12 thiopurines, 18 anti-TNF agents. Biopsies of inflamed ileum from the surgical specimen form M0 samples.

Clones were read by immunoSEQ multiplex PCR, and TCRdb kept only the in-frame ones, dropping some. The repertoire holds approximately 11,000 clones, around 87% seen once, with more than 8% in the top ten. The time point: inflamed ileum from the surgical specimen. This CDR3 is 13 amino acids long. Trimming removed 5 bases at V and 4 bases at J, with 12 bases between. The V gene's germline CDR1 is SGHTA and CDR2 FQGNSA. Of note for this clone: Its target is not known.

Study findings and constraints: Sorted CD8 T cells held more high-frequency clones than CD4.

This chain connects TRBV7-2 to TRBJ2-7; D not resolved. The sequencing sample was made of ileal tissue. The clonotype comes from an adult with Crohn's disease. CDR3 DNA: TGTGCCAGCAGCCGCTCTATTGTTTACGAGCAGTACTTC. Translating it yields CASSRSIVYEQYF.